This T cell receptor (beta chain) comes out of a study of PD-1 blockade in classical Hodgkin lymphoma. Using immunoSEQ multiplex PCR, the repertoire was profiled, and TCRdb retains in-frame clones only, with some absent. The sample lists about 44,000 clones; 66% were seen once. Sample time point: cycle 4 day 1 (C4D1), after 5 to 7 weeks of nivolumab. In every patient, relapse followed autologous stem cell transplantation, while exposure to brentuximab vedotin differed. This CDR3 spans 15 amino acids. Trimming took off 5 bases at V and 0 bases at J, with 11 bases between the two ends. Germline assignment: CDR1 MDHEN and CDR2 SYDVKM.

Source: peripheral blood mononuclear cells (PBMCs), taken before the fourth cycle of nivolumab. The receptor was derived from a human donor with classical Hodgkin lymphoma. This sequence joins TRBV28 and TRBJ1-5; TRBD1 is a possible D gene (6 bases). The CDR3 here is CASSGQSYSNQPQHF. The CDR3 DNA follows: TGTGCCAGCAGTGGACAGTCATATAGCAATCAGCCCCAGCATTTT.